Listed below are T cell receptor beta chains from one sample, sequenced in a study of a mutant IDH1 vaccine in newly diagnosed glioma. These TCRs are of unknown antigen specificity. Sequencing was performed with immunoSEQ multiplex PCR; in TCRdb, only in-frame clones are kept and a portion is missing. The sample yields around 100,000 clones, nearly 90% seen once. The starting material was PBMCs, obtained from a glioma patient whose treatment included an IDH1 peptide vaccine. These TCRs come from a woman aged 45 to 65 with glioma. The CDR3 runs from the conserved cysteine through the conserved F or W. Fields, in order: V gene, D gene, J gene, clone size, CDR3 protein, CDR3 DNA. A D gene is named only where the DNA matches it firmly. Rows may omit the clone size; those that give it use once, few, many or a size class.

TRBV5-4	NA	TRBJ2-1	NA	CASSRVLVDNEQFF	TGTGCCAGCAGCCGGGTGCTGGTAGACAATGAGCAGTTCTTC
TRBV28	NA	TRBJ2-5	few	CATLFGQETQYF	TGTGCCACTCTTTTCGGACAAGAGACCCAGTACTTC
TRBV6-6	NA	TRBJ1-4	NA	CASSYSGETNEKLFF	TGTGCCAGCAGTTACTCAGGGGAGACTAATGAAAAACTGTTTTTT
TRBV7-7	NA	TRBJ2-5	once	CASSLGGMETQYF	TGTGCTAGCAGCTTAGGAGGAATGGAGACCCAGTACTTC
TRBV15	TRBD1	TRBJ2-5	NA	CATSKRDRGQTQYF	TGTGCCACCAGCAAACGGGACAGGGGGCAGACCCAGTACTTC
TRBV10-3	NA	TRBJ2-5	NA	CAIRKDQATTHVEETQYF	TGTGCCATCAGAAAGGACCAAGCCACCACCCATGTCGAGGAGACCCAGTACTTC
TRBV28	NA	TRBJ1-1	NA	CAAGGHTEAFF	TGTGCCGCGGGGGGGCACACTGAAGCTTTCTTT
TRBV6-1	TRBD2	TRBJ2-1	NA	CASSGRTTSGRSYNEQFF	TGTGCCAGCAGTGGACGGACGACTAGCGGGAGGTCGTACAATGAGCAGTTCTTC
TRBV27	NA	TRBJ1-1	NA	CASSQGASTEAFF	TGTGCCAGCAGTCAGGGCGCCTCTACTGAAGCTTTCTTT
TRBV28	NA	TRBJ1-1	NA	CATSSGRLLAPPEAFF	TGTGCCACCTCTTCGGGCAGACTATTAGCCCCCCCTGAAGCTTTCTTT
TRBV7-2	NA	TRBJ1-1	NA	CASSLRPGRMNTEAFF	TGTGCCAGCAGCTTACGACCGGGCAGGATGAACACTGAAGCTTTCTTT